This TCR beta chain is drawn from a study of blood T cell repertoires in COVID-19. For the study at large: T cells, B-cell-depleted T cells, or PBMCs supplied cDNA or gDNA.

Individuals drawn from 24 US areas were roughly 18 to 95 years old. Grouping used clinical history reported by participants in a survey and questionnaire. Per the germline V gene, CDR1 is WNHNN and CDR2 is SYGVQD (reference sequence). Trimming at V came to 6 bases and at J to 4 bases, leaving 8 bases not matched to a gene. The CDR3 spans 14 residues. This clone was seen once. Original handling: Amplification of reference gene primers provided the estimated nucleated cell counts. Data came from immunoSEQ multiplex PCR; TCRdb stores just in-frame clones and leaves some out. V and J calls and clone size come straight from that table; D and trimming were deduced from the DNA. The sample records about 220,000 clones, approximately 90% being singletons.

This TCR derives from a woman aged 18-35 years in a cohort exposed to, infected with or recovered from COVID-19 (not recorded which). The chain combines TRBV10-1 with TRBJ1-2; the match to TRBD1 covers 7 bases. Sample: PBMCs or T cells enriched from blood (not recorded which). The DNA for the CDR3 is TGCGCCAGCAGCTTGGACAGGTCAGGCTATGGCTACACCTTC. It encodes CASSLDRSGYGYTF.